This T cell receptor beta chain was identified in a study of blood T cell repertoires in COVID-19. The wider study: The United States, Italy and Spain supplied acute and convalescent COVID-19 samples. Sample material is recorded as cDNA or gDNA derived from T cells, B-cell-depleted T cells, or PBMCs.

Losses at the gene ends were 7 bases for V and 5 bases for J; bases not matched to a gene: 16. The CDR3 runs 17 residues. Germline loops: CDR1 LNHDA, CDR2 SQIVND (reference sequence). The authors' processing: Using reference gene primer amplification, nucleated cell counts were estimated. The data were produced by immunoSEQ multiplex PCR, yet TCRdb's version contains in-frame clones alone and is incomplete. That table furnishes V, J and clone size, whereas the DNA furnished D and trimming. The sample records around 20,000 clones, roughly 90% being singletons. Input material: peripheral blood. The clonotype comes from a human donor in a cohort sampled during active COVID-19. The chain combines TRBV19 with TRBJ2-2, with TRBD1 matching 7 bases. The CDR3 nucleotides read TGTGCCAGTAACTCACTCAGGGGGTCATTAAGTACCGGGGAGCTGTTTTTT. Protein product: CASNSLRGSLSTGELFF.